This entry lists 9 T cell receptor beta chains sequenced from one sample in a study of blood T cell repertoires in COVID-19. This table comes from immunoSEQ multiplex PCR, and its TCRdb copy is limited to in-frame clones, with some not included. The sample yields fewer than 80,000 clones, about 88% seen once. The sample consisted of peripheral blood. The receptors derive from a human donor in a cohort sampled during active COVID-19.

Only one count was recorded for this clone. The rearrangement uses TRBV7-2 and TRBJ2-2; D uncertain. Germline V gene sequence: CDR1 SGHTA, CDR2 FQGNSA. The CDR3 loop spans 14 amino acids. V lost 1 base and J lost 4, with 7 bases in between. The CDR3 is CASSLVRSTGELFF. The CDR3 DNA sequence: TGTGCCAGCAGCTTAGTAAGGAGCACCGGGGAGCTGTTTTTT.

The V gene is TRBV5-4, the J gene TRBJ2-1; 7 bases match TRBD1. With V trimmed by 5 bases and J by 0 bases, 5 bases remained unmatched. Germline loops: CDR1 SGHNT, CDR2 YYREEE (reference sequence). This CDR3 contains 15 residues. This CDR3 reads CASSRDSPSYNEQFF. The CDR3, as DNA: TGTGCCAGCAGTAGGGACAGCCCCTCCTACAATGAGCAGTTCTTC. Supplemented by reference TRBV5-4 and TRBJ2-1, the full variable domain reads ETGVTQSPTHLIKTRGQQVTLRCSSQSGHNTVSWYQQALGQGPQFIFQYYREEENGRGNFPPRFSGLQFPNYSSELNVNALELDDSALYLCASSRDSPSYNEQFFGPGTRLTVL.

CDR3 in amino acids: CASSSLLGLAGGANTGELFF. The DNA of the CDR3 is TGTGCCAGCAGCTCCCTATTAGGACTAGCGGGAGGGGCGAACACCGGGGAGCTGTTTTTT. The V gene is TRBV7-8, the J gene TRBJ2-2; TRBD2 matches at 15 bases. The germline CDR1 and CDR2 sequences are SGHVS and FQNEAQ. The J segment lost 0 bases and the V segment lost 4 bases, leaving 9 bases of the junction unmatched. This CDR3 has 20 residues.

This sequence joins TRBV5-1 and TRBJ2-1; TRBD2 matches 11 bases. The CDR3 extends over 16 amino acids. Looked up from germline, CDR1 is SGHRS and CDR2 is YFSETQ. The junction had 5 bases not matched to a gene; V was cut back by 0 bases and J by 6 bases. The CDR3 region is CASSLGGTSGVNEQFF. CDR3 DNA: TGCGCCAGCAGCTTGGGGGGGACTAGCGGTGTCAATGAGCAGTTCTTC.

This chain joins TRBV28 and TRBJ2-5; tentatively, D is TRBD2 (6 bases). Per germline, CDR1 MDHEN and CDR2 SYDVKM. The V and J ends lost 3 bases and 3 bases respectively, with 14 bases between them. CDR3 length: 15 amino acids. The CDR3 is CASSFRPGEEETQYF. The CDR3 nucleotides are TGTGCCAGCAGTTTTCGCCCGGGGGAAGAAGAGACCCAGTACTTC.

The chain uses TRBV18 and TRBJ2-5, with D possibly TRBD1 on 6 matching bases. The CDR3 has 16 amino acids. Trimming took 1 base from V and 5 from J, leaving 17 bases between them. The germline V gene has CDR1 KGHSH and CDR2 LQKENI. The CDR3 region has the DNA TGTGCCAGCTCACCACAGGGGCCACAGGGACGCGAGACCCAGTACTTC. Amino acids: CASSPQGPQGRETQYF.

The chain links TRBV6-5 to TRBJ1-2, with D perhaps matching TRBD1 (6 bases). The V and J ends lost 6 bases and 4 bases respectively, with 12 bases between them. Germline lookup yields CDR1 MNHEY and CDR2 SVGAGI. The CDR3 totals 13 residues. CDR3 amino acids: CASRVQGVYGYTF. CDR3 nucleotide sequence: TGTGCCAGCAGAGTACAGGGCGTCTATGGCTACACCTTC.

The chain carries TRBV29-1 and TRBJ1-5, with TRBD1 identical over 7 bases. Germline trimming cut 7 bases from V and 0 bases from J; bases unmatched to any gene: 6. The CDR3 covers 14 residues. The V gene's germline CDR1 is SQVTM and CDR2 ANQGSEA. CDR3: CSAGDRDSNQPQHF. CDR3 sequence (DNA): TGCAGCGCTGGGGACAGAGATAGCAATCAGCCCCAGCATTTT.

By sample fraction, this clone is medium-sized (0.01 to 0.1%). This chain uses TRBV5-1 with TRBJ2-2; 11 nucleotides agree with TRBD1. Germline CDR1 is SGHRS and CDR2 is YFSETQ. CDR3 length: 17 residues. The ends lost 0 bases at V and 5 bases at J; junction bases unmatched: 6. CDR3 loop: CASSLARTGGETGELFF. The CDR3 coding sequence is TGCGCCAGCAGCTTGGCCCGGACAGGGGGCGAAACCGGGGAGCTGTTTTTT.